These 10 T cell receptor beta chains originate from one sample sequenced in a study of control samples from healthy donors and cancer patients. Sequencing used immunoSEQ multiplex PCR; TCRdb keeps in-frame clones, though not all of them. Here the sample spans about 120,000 clones, roughly 87% being singletons. The sequenced material came from blood. These receptors originate from a man between 18 and 35 years old in good health.

This chain joins TRBV5-1 and TRBJ1-4, with 7 bases that match TRBD1. The CDR3 contains 18 residues. The J segment lost 0 bases and the V segment lost 1 base, leaving 9 bases of the junction unmatched. CDR1 is SGHRS, CDR2 YFSETQ, per germline. The CDR3 DNA reads as TGCGCCAGCAGCTTGACCACAGGGGTAGGTGCAACTAATGAAAAACTGTTTTTT. This translates into CASSLTTGVGATNEKLFF.

The chain carries TRBV12-3 or TRBV12-4 and TRBJ2-7; D is unresolved. Trimming removed 0 bases from V and 7 bases from J, with 7 bases in between. The CDR3 sequence is 12 residues long. The CDR3 loop reads CASSLAPGEQYF. CDR3 sequence (DNA): TGTGCCAGCAGTTTAGCGCCCGGGGAGCAGTACTTC.

CDR3 protein: CASSQTPSYIRQYTEAFF. The CDR3 nucleotides read TGTGCCAGCAGCCAGACTCCTTCCTACATTCGACAGTACACTGAAGCTTTCTTT. This chain links TRBV14 with TRBJ1-1; possible D gene TRBD1, 5 bases. The V end lost 3 bases, the J end lost 3 bases, and 23 bases lay between the germline ends. CDR3 length: 18 amino acids. Germline V CDR1 and CDR2: SGHDN, FVKESK.

A single count supports this clone. The genes are TRBV3-1 (or the pseudogene TRBV3-2) and TRBJ1-1; TRBD1 matches 7 bases. Germline values: CDR1 LGHDT, CDR2 YNNKEL (reference sequence). This CDR3 contains 11 residues. V gave up 8 bases and J gave up 7 bases; unmatched junction bases: 4. CDR3 region: CASSGGLEAFF. The CDR3 nucleotides are TGTGCCAGCTCAGGGGGTCTTGAAGCTTTCTTT.

The chain joins TRBV18 to TRBJ1-2; D might be TRBD1 (6 bases). V lost 3 bases and J lost 6, with 11 bases in between. The length of the CDR3 is 13 residues. Germline V lookup: CDR1 KGHSH, CDR2 LQKENI. CDR3 sequence (DNA): TGTGCCAGCTCACCGCAGGGGCCTGATGGCTACACCTTC. Translated, it gives CASSPQGPDGYTF.

The chain links TRBV7-3 to TRBJ2-7, with TRBD1 matching 8 bases. The J segment lost 7 bases and the V segment lost 2 bases, leaving 4 bases of the junction unmatched. The germline V gene encodes CDR1 SGHTA and CDR2 FQGTGA. The CDR3 sequence is 13 residues long. For the CDR3, the DNA is TGTGCCAGCAGCTTAGACAGGGGATTAGAGCAGTACTTC. Protein: CASSLDRGLEQYF. Full variable domain (outside the CDR3, taken from reference TRBV7-3 and TRBJ2-7): GAGVSQTPSNKVTEKGKYVELRCDPISGHTALYWYRQSLGQGPEFLIYFQGTGAADDSGLPNDRFFAVRPEGSVSTLKIQRTERGDSAVYLCASSLDRGLEQYFGPGTRLTVT.

The chain couples TRBV3-1 (or the pseudogene TRBV3-2) to TRBJ2-5, with a weak D call TRBD2 (6 bases). V was shortened by 4 bases and J by 2 bases, with 17 bases between the two germline ends. CDR1 and CDR2 from the germline V gene are LGHDT and YNNKEL (reference sequence). The CDR3 extends over 16 amino acids. The CDR3 loop is CASSRYGLGGQETQYF. The CDR3 DNA follows: TGTGCCAGCAGCCGCTATGGACTTGGGGGGCAAGAGACCCAGTACTTC.

This sequence joins TRBV30 and TRBJ2-5; D may correspond to TRBD1 or TRBD2 (5 bases each). The CDR3 spans 15 residues. The germline gives CDR1 GTSNPN, CDR2 SVGIG (reference sequence). Between the trimmed V and J ends, which lost 1 base and 4 bases, there was a span of 16 bases. The CDR3 spells CAWSAGRGRRETQYF. In nucleotides, the CDR3 is TGTGCCTGGAGTGCGGGAAGGGGAAGGCGAGAGACCCAGTACTTC.

This clone has a handful of counts. The chain has TRBV9 and TRBJ1-1; 7 positions match TRBD1. This CDR3 spans 14 amino acids. The trim removed 4 bases at V and 1 base at J, leaving 4 bases unmatched. Germline values: CDR1 SGDLS, CDR2 YYNGEE. The CDR3: CASSLSGGNTEAFF. The CDR3, as DNA: TGTGCCAGCAGCTTATCAGGGGGGAACACTGAAGCTTTCTTT. Full variable domain (rest looked up from reference TRBV9 and TRBJ1-1): DSGVTQTPKHLITATGQRVTLRCSPRSGDLSVYWYQQSLDQGLQFLIQYYNGEERAKGNILERFSAQQFPDLHSELNLSSLELGDSALYFCASSLSGGNTEAFFGQGTRLTVV.

CDR3 DNA sequence: TGTGCCAGCAGTCTGACTAGCGGGAGTGTCTACGAGCAGTACTTC. Residues: CASSLTSGSVYEQYF. V usage is TRBV6-5 and J usage is TRBJ2-7; TRBD2 matches 12 bases. The V segment lost 5 bases and the J segment 3 bases; nucleotides outside the gene matches: 5. The germline V gene encodes CDR1 MNHEY and CDR2 SVGAGI. The CDR3 has 15 amino acids.